The source of this T cell receptor beta chain is a study of vaccination and CD4 T cells after COVID-19. Turning to the study itself: The interval from dose two to post-vaccine sampling had a median of roughly 70 days, and it ranged from 14 to 241.

To note about this clonotype: As yet, its antigen is unknown.

The Oncomine TCR Beta short-read assay was applied to DNA of cultured CD4+ T cells. MiXCR, applied by TCRdb to the PCR reads, yields one record per CDR3 protein. Of about 14,000 distinct CDR3 sequences in the sample, more than 55% were seen once. Sample treatment: approximately nine-day PBMC culture with coronavirus spike peptide pools or control peptides (ViraFEST assay). ViraFEST enlarged antigen-specific T cell populations with peptide pools and afterwards sequenced TCRs. IL-2 at roughly 9.7 IU/ml and peptide pools at roughly 10 ug/ml were added to PBMCs cultured at roughly 2.1 million per well. Trimming pared 4 bases from V and 3 bases from J, leaving 15 bases between. The CDR3 runs 14 residues. Germline loops: CDR1 DFQATT, CDR2 SNEGSKA (reference sequence).

V usage is TRBV20-1 and J usage is TRBJ2-5, with a tentative D call TRBD2 (6 bases). Sequencing was carried out using CD4+ T cells from blood, cultured in vitro. This receptor was taken from a human donor who had recovered from COVID-19. The CDR3 DNA reads TGCAGTGCTAATCAGGACGGGGGAGAAGAGACCCAGTACTTC. Translation gives CSANQDGGEETQYF.